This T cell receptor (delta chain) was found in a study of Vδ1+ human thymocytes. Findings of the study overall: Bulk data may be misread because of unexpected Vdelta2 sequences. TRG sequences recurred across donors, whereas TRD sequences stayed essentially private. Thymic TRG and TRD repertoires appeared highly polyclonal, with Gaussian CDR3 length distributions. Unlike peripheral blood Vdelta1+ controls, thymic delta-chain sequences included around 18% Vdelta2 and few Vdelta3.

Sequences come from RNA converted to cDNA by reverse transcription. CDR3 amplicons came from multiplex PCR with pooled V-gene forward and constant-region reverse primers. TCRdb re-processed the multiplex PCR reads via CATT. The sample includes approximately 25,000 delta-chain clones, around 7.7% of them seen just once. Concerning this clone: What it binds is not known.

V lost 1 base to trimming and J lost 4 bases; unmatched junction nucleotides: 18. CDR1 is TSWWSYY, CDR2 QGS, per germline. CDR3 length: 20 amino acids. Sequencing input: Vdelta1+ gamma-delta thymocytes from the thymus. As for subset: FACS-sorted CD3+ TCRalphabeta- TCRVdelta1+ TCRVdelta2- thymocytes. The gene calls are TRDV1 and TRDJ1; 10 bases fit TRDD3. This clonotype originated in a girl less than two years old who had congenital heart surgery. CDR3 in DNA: TGTGCTCTTGGGGAACCCCCCTATCGGGATGGGGGATACTCGATCGATAAACTCATCTTT. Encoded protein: CALGEPPYRDGGYSIDKLIF.